This T cell receptor (beta chain) was observed in a study of CD8+ T cells in alopecia areata. Those with alopecia areata gave lesional scalp punch biopsies and peripheral blood. Trimming cost V 5 bases and J 5 bases, with 13 bases left between them. Germline CDR1 reads SEHNR; CDR2 reads FQNEAQ (reference sequence). CDR3 length: 14 amino acids. RNA extraction was followed by reverse transcription into cDNA, which acted as the sequencing template. TCRdb keeps only in-frame clones here, not all; method: immunoSEQ multiplex PCR. The data contain about 170,000 clones, 67% of them singletons. This clonotype originated in a human donor with alopecia areata. This sequence joins TRBV7-9 and TRBJ1-5; D is uncertain. The sequencing used CD8+ T cells sorted from blood, collected at week 0. This CDR3 is CASSLGKVDQPQHF. CDR3 nucleotides: TGTGCCAGCAGCCTTGGGAAGGTCGATCAGCCCCAGCATTTT.